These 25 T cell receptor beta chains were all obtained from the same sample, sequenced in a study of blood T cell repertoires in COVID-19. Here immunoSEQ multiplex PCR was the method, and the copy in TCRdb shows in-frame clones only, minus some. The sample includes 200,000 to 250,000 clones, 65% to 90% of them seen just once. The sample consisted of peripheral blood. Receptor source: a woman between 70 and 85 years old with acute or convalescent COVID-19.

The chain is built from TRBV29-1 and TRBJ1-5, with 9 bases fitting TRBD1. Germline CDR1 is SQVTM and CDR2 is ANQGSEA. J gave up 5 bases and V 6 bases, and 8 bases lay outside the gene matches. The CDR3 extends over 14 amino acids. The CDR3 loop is CSVTGTGIDQPQHF. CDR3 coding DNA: TGCAGCGTCACCGGGACAGGGATTGATCAGCCCCAGCATTTT. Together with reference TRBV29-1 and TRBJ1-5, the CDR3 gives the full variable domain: SAVISQKPSRDICQRGTSLTIQCQVDSQVTMMFWYRQQPGQSLTLIATANQGSEATYESGFVIDKFPISRPNLTFSTLTVSNMSPEDSSIYLCSVTGTGIDQPQHFGDGTRLSIL.

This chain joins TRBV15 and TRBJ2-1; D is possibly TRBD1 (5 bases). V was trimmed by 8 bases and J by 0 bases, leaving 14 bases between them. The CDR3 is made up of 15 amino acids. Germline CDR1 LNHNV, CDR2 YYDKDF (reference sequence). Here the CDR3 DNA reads TGTGCCACCTTTCGGACACCCAGCTCCTACAATGAGCAGTTCTTC. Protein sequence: CATFRTPSSYNEQFF.

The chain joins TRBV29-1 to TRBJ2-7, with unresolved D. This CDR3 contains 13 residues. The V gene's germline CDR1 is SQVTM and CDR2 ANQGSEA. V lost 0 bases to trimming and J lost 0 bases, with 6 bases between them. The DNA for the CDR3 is TGCAGCGTTGAAGACACTCTCTCCTACGAGCAGTACTTC. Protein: CSVEDTLSYEQYF.

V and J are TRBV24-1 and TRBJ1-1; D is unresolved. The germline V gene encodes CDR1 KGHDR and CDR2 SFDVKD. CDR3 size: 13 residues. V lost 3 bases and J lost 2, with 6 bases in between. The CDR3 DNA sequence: TGTGCCACCAGTGATACGACAAACACTGAAGCTTTCTTT. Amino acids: CATSDTTNTEAFF.

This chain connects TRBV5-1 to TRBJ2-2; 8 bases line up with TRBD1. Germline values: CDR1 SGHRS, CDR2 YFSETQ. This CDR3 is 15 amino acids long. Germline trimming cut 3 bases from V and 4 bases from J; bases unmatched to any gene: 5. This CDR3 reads CASSSGGMSTGELFF. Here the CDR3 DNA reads TGCGCCAGCAGCTCAGGGGGCATGAGCACCGGGGAGCTGTTTTTT.

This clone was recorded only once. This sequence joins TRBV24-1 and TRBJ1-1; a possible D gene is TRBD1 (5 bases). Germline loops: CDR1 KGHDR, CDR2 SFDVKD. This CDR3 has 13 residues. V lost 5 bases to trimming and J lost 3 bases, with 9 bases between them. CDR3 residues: CATSAQGYTEAFF. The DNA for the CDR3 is TGTGCCACCAGTGCTCAGGGTTACACTGAAGCTTTCTTT.

CDR3 sequence (DNA): TGTGCCAGCACGGGACAGGGAATAGAAAAACTGTTTTTT. Protein sequence: CASTGQGIEKLFF. The rearrangement links TRBV6-6 to TRBJ1-4; 9 bases agree with TRBD1. J was trimmed by 8 bases and V by 7 bases; bases with no gene match: 5. The CDR3 extends over 13 amino acids. In germline, CDR1 is MNHNY, CDR2 SVGAGI (reference sequence).

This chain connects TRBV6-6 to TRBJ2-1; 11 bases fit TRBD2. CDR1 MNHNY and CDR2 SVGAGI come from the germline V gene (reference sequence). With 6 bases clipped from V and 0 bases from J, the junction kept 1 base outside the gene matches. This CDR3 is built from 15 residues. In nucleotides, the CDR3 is TGTGCCAGCAGCACTAGCGGGGGCTCCTACAATGAGCAGTTCTTC. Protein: CASSTSGGSYNEQFF.

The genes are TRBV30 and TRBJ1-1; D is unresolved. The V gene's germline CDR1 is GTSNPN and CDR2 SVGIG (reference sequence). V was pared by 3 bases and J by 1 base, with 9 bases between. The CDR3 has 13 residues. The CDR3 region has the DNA TGTGCCTGGAGACTTCTTTCGAACACTGAAGCTTTCTTT. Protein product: CAWRLLSNTEAFF.

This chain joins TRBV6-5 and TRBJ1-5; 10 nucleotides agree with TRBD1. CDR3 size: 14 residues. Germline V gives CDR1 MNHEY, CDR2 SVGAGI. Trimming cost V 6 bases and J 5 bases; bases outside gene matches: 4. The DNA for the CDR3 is TGTGCCAGCAGCTCGACAGGGGGCTATCAGCCCCAGCATTTT. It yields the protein CASSSTGGYQPQHF.

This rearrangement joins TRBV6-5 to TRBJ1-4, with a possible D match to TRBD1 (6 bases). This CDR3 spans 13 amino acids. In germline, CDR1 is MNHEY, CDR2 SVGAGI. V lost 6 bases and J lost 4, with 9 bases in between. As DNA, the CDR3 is TGTGCCAGCAGAGACAGGCTTAATGAAAAACTGTTTTTT. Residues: CASRDRLNEKLFF.

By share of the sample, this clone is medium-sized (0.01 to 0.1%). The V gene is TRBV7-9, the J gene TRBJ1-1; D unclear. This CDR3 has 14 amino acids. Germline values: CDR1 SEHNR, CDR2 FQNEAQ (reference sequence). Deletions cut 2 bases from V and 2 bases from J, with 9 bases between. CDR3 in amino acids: CASSLNYANTEAFF. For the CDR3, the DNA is TGTGCCAGCAGCTTAAACTACGCCAACACTGAAGCTTTCTTT.

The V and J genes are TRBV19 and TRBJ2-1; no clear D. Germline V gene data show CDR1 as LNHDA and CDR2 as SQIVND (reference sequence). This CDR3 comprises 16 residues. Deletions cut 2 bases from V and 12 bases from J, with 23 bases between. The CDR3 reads CASSIKSAALIAGQFF. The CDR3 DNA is TGTGCCAGTAGTATAAAAAGTGCTGCCTTGATCGCAGGGCAGTTCTTC.

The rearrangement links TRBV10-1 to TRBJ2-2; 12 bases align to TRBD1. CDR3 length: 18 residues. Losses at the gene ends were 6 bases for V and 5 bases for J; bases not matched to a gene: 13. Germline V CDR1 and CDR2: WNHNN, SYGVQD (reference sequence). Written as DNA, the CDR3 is TGCGCCAGCAGCCTCCTAAGGGGGACAGGGGGCTCGACCGGGGAGCTGTTTTTT. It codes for CASSLLRGTGGSTGELFF.

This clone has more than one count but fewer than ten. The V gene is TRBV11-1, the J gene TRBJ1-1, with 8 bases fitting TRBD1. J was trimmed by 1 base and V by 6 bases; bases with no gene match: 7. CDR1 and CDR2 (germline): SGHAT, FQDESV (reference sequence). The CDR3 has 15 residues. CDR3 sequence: CASSRTGTRNTEAFF. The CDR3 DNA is TGTGCCAGCAGTCGGACAGGGACAAGGAACACTGAAGCTTTCTTT.

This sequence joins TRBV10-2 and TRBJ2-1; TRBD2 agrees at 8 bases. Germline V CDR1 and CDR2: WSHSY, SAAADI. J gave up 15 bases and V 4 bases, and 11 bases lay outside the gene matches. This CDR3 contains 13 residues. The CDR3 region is CASSARDSGATFF. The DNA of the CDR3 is TGCGCCAGCAGTGCCCGGGATAGCGGGGCTACGTTCTTC.

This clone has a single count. The CDR3, as DNA: TGTGCCAGCAGCCCCAATGGTGGACAAATGATGGATACGCAGTATTTT. It translates to CASSPNGGQMMDTQYF. This chain uses TRBV9 with TRBJ2-3; tentatively, D is TRBD1 (5 bases). V was trimmed by 4 bases and J by 6 bases, leaving 21 bases between them. The CDR3 extends over 16 amino acids. From germline, CDR1 is SGDLS and CDR2 YYNGEE.

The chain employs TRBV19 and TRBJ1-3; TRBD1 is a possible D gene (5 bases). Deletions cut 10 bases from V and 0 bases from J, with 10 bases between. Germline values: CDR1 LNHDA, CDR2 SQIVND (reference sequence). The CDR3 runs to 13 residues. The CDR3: CATQTVSGNTIYF. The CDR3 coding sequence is TGTGCCACCCAGACAGTCTCTGGAAACACCATATATTTT.

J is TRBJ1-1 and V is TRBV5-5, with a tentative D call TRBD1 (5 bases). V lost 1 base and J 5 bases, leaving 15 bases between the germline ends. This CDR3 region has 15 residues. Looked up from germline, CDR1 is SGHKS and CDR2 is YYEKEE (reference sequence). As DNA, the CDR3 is TGTGCCAGCAGCTTGTATATAGATCGGGGGACTGAAGCTTTCTTT. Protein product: CASSLYIDRGTEAFF.

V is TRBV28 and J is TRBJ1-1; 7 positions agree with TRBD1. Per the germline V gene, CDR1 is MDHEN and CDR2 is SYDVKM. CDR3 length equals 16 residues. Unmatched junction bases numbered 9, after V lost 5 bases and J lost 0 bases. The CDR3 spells CASSPASGQLNTEAFF. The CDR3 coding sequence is TGTGCCAGCAGTCCTGCCTCGGGACAGTTGAACACTGAAGCTTTCTTT.

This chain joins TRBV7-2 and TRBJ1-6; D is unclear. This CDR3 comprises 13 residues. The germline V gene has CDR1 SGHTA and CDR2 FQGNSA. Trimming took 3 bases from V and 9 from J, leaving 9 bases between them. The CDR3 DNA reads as TGTGCCAGCAGCTTTAGCGTAGTTTCACCCCTCCACTTT. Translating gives CASSFSVVSPLHF.

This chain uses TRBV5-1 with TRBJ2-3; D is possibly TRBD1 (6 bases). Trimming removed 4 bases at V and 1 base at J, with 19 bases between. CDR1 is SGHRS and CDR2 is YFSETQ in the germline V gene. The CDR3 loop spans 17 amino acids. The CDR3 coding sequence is TGCGCCAGCAGCGCTAGTCTACAGGGTCGTGGCACAGATACGCAGTATTTT. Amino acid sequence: CASSASLQGRGTDTQYF.

The DNA for the CDR3 is TGTGCCAGCAGAGATAGGACAGGCCAAGAGACCCAGTACTTC. Encoded protein: CASRDRTGQETQYF. The rearrangement links TRBV2 to TRBJ2-5, with 7 bases lining up with TRBD1. From germline, CDR1 is SNHLY and CDR2 FYNNEI. V shed 6 bases and J 1 base; nucleotides not matched to a gene: 5. The CDR3 length is 14 residues.

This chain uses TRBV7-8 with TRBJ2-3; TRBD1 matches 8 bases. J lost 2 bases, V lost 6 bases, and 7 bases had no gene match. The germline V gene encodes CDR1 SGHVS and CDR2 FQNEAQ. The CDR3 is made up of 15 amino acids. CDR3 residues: CASSPGQVVTDTQYF. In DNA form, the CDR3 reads TGTGCCAGCAGTCCGGGACAGGTCGTCACAGATACGCAGTATTTT.

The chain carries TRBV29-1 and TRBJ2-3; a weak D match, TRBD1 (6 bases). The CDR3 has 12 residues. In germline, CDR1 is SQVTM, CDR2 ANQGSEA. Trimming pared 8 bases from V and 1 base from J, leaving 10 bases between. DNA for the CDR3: TGCAGCCTACAGGGCGGCACAGATACGCAGTATTTT. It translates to CSLQGGTDTQYF.